By share, the clone carrying this T cell receptor (beta chain) ranks as medium-sized. What it recognizes is unknown. Generated by immunoSEQ multiplex PCR, the TCRdb table keeps only in-frame clones and is missing some. The table shows approximately 26,000 clones, with 65% to 75% occurring only once. CDR1 is LGHNA and CDR2 is YNFKEQ in the germline V gene. CDR3 size: 14 residues. V lost 4 bases and J lost 5, with 15 bases in between. This entry belongs to a study of immune evolution from preneoplasia to lung adenocarcinoma. Study-wide background: HLA loss of heterozygosity: 5.5% to 8.5% AIS, about 15% MIA, 30% to 35% ADC, none AAH.

After pathologic assessment, macro-dissection selected premalignant or tumor cells for extraction. Study results and limitations: Top clone share appeared to fall from AAH through AIS, MIA, adenocarcinoma. Later-stage lesions appeared to have more T cells, more diversity, less clonality.

The clonotype originates from a person in their sixties with invasive lung adenocarcinoma. Some clones in this sample may be carry-over from other donors' samples. This chain connects TRBV4-2 to TRBJ2-7, with D hard to call. The specimen sequenced was FFPE invasive lung adenocarcinoma tissue. The CDR3 loop reads CASSPPALPHEQYF. CDR3 nucleotides: TGTGCCAGCAGCCCCCCGGCACTACCGCACGAGCAGTACTTC.